This T cell receptor beta chain was identified in a study of technical replicates of blood from a handful of donors. The germline V gene has CDR1 GTSNPN and CDR2 SVGIG (reference sequence). With V trimmed by 4 bases and J by 2 bases, 2 bases remained unmatched. The CDR3 is 12 residues long. The assay was immunoSEQ multiplex PCR, and TCRdb's table has in-frame clones only and misses some. The sample lists approximately 50,000 clones, around 83% occurring once. Sequencing used PBMCs. The sequence was obtained from a human donor in good health. Some clones in this sample may be carry-over from other donors' samples. J is TRBJ2-7 and V is TRBV30; 7 nucleotides line up with TRBD2. The CDR3 DNA reads TGTGCCTGGAAGCGGGATACCTACGAGCAGTACTTC. Protein sequence: CAWKRDTYEQYF.